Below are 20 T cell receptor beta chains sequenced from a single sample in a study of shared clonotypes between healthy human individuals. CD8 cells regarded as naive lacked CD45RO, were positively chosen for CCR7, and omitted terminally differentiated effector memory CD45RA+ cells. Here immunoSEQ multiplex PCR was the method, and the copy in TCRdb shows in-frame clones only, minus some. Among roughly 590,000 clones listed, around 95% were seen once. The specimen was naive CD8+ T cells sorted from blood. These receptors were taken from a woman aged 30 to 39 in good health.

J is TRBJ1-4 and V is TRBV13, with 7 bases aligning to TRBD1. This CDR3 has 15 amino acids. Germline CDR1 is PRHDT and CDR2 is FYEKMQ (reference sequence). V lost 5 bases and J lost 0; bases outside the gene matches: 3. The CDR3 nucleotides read TGTGCCAGCAGCAGTACAGGGGCAACTAATGAAAAACTGTTTTTT. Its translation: CASSSTGATNEKLFF.

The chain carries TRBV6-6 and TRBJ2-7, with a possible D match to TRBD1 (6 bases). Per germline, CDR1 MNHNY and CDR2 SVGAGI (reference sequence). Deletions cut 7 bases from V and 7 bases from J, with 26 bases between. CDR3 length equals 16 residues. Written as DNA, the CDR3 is TGTGCCAGCAACCCCGGACGAAGGACAGAGCAATTAGAGCAGTACTTC. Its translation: CASNPGRRTEQLEQYF.

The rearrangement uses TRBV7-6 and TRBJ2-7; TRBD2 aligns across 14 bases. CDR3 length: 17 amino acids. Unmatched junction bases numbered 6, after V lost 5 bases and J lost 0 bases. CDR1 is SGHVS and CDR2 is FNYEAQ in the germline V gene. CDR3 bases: TGTGCCAGCAGCCTGGGACTAGCGGGAGAAAGCTCCTACGAGCAGTACTTC. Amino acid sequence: CASSLGLAGESSYEQYF.

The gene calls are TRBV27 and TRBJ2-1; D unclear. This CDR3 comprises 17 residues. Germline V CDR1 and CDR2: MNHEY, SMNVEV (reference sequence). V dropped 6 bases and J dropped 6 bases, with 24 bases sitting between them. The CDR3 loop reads CASSFIGGLLNPNEQFF. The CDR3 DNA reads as TGTGCCAGCAGCTTTATAGGCGGCCTACTAAACCCCAATGAGCAGTTCTTC.

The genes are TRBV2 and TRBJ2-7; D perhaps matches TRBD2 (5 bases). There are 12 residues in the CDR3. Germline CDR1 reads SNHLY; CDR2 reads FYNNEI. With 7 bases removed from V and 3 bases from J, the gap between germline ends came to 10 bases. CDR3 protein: CASTSSSYEQYF. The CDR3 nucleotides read TGTGCCAGCACCTCTAGCAGCTACGAGCAGTACTTC. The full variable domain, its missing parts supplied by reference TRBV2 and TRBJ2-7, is EPEVTQTPSHQVTQMGQEVILRCVPISNHLYFYWYRQILGQKVEFLVSFYNNEISEKSEIFDDQFSVERPDGSNFTLKIRSTKLEDSAMYFCASTSSSYEQYFGPGTRLTVT.

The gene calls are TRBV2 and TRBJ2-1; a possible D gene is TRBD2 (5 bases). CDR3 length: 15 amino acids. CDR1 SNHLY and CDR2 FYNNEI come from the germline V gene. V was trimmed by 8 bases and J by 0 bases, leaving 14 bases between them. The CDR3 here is CASLDYPSSYNEQFF. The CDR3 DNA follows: TGTGCCAGCCTTGACTACCCGAGCTCCTACAATGAGCAGTTCTTC. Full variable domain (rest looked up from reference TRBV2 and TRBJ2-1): EPEVTQTPSHQVTQMGQEVILRCVPISNHLYFYWYRQILGQKVEFLVSFYNNEISEKSEIFDDQFSVERPDGSNFTLKIRSTKLEDSAMYFCASLDYPSSYNEQFFGPGTRLTVL.

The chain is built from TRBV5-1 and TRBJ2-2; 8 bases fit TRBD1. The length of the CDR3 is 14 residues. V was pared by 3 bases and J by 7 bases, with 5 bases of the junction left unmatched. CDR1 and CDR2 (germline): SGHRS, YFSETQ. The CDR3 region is CASSWTGSNGELFF. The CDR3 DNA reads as TGCGCCAGCAGCTGGACAGGGTCGAACGGGGAGCTGTTTTTT.

The chain's CDR3 is CASSLTHRGGNEQFF. For the CDR3, the DNA is TGTGCCAGCAGCTTAACGCACAGGGGCGGCAATGAGCAGTTCTTC. The gene calls are TRBV7-3 and TRBJ2-1; 7 bases align to TRBD1. The CDR3 sequence is 15 residues long. V lost 0 bases to trimming and J lost 6 bases; unmatched junction nucleotides: 5. The germline CDR1 and CDR2 sequences are SGHTA and FQGTGA.

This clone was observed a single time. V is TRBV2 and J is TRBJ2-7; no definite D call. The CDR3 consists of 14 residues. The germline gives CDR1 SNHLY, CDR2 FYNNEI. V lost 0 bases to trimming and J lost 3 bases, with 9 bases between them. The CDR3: CASSEAASNYEQYF. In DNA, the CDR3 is TGTGCCAGCAGTGAAGCGGCCTCGAACTACGAGCAGTACTTC.

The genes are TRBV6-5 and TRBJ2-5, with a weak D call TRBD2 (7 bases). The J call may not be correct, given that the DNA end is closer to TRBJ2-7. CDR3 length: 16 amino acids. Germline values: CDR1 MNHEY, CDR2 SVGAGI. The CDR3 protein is CASSYSTGRVTYEQYF. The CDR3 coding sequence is TGTGCCAGCAGTTATTCCACAGGGAGGGTTACCTACGAGCAGTACTTC.

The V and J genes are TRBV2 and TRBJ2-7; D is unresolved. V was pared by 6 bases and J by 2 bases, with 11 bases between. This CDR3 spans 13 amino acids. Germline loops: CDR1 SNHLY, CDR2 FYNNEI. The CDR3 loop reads CASSLIQAYEQYF. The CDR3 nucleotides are TGTGCCAGCAGCTTGATCCAGGCCTACGAGCAGTACTTC.

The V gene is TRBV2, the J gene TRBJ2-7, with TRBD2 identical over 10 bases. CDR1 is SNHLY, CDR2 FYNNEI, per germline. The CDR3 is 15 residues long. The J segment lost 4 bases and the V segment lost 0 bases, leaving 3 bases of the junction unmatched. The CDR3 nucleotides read TGTGCCAGCAGTGAAGCGCTAGCGGGAGCATACGAGCAGTACTTC. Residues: CASSEALAGAYEQYF. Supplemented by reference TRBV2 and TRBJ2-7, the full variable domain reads EPEVTQTPSHQVTQMGQEVILRCVPISNHLYFYWYRQILGQKVEFLVSFYNNEISEKSEIFDDQFSVERPDGSNFTLKIRSTKLEDSAMYFCASSEALAGAYEQYFGPGTRLTVT.

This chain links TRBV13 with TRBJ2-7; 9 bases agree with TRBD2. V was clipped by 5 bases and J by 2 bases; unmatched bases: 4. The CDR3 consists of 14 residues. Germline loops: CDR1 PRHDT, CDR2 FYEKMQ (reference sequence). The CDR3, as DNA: TGTGCCAGCAGCCTAGCGGGGACTCCCTACGAGCAGTACTTC. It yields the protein CASSLAGTPYEQYF. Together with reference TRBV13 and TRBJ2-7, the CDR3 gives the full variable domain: AAGVIQSPRHLIKEKRETATLKCYPIPRHDTVYWYQQGPGQDPQFLISFYEKMQSDKGSIPDRFSAQQFSDYHSELNMSSLELGDSALYFCASSLAGTPYEQYFGPGTRLTVT.

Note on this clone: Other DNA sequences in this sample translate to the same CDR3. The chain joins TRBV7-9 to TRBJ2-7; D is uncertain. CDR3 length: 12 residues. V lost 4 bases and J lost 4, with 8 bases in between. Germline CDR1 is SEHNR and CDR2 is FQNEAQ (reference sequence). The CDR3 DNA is TGTGCCAGCAGCTCGAGGAGTTACGAGCAGTACTTC. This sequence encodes CASSSRSYEQYF.

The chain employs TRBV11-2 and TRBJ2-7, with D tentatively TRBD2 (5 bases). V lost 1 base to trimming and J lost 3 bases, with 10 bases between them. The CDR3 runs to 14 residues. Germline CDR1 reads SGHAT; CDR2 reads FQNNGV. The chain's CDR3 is CASSLVWGDYEQYF. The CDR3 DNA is TGTGCCAGCAGCTTAGTTTGGGGAGACTACGAGCAGTACTTC.

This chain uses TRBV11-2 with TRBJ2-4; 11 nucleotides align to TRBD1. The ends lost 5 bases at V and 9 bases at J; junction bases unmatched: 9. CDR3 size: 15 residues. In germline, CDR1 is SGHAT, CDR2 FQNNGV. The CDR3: CASSTWTGGEGIQYF. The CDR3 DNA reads TGTGCCAGCAGCACATGGACAGGGGGCGAGGGCATTCAGTACTTC.

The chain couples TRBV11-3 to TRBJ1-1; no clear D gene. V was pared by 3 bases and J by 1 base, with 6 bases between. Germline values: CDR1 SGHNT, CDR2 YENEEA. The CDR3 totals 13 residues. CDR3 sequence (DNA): TGTGCCAGCAGCTTGCAGGAGAACACTGAAGCTTTCTTT. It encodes CASSLQENTEAFF.

The CDR3 reads CSVEGRGPFTDTQYF. CDR3 nucleotides: TGCAGCGTTGAAGGCCGGGGACCTTTCACAGATACGCAGTATTTT. V and J are TRBV29-1 and TRBJ2-3; possibly TRBD1 or TRBD2 for D (5 bases each). V dropped 1 base and J dropped 2 bases, with 13 bases sitting between them. Germline loops: CDR1 SQVTM, CDR2 ANQGSEA. The CDR3 totals 15 residues.

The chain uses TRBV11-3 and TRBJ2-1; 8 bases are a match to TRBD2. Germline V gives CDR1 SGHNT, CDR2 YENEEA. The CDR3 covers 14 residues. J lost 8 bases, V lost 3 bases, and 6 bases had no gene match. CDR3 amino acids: CASSFTSGRDEQFF. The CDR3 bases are TGTGCCAGCAGCTTTACTAGCGGTCGAGATGAGCAGTTCTTC.

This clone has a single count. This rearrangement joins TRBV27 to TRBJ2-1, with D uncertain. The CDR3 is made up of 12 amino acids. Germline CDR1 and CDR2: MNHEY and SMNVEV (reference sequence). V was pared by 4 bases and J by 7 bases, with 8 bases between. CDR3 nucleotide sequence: TGTGCCAGCAGTTCCCTAGAAAATGAGCAGTTCTTC. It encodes CASSSLENEQFF.